The T cell receptor beta chain under discussion was sequenced for a study of post-analysis software for immune sequencing data. Study as a whole: The cohort encompassed relapsing-remitting, secondary progressive and progressive-relapsing multiple sclerosis disease courses.

Unique molecular identifiers featured in each of the TCR beta cDNA libraries. T cells numbering about 1 to 10 million gave rise to around 500,000 cDNA molecules. MiXCR was run by TCRdb on the PCR reads, yielding one entry per CDR3 protein. The repertoire has around 400,000 distinct CDR3 sequences, less than 40% of them found once; the top ten carry about an eighth. The study, taken as a whole, reports: Comparison with controls showed significantly lower normalized Chao1 diversity in multiple sclerosis patients. Relative to controls, patients had a handful of TRBV segments at higher frequency, with TRBV5-6, TRBV5-1 and TRBV20-1 among these. Strong same-batch co-clustering of samples appeared with F measure clustering.

The V and J ends lost 6 bases and 4 bases, in that order; junction bases with no gene match: 12. Germline V CDR1 and CDR2: MNHNY, SVGAGI (reference sequence). The CDR3 consists of 16 residues. This clonotype was observed a handful of times. Its antigen remains unidentified. Sequencing input: blood. This TCR derives from a girl aged 10 to 17 with multiple sclerosis. The V gene is TRBV6-6, the J gene TRBJ1-5; 7 bases fit TRBD1. The CDR3 DNA reads TGTGCCAGCAGGTCAGACAGGGCGGTAGAGAATCAGCCCCAGCATTTT. Encoded protein: CASRSDRAVENQPQHF.